Reported below is one T cell receptor beta chain. In this sample, this clonotype turned up once. Its antigen has not been determined. No per-base quality is available; no much larger clone lies one base away. TCR beta repertoires were profiled from peripheral blood of approximately 13 young patients with multiple sclerosis to demonstrate the VDJtools post-analysis software. The multiple sclerosis patients were children and adolescents ranging in age from about 6 to 16 years. Library prep was done by PCR. The instrument was an Illumina HiSeq 2500. To reduce PCR and sequencing biases, unique molecular identifiers were incorporated into the TCR beta cDNA libraries. Per 1 to 10 million input T cells, approximately 500,000 cDNA molecules were obtained, such that each molecule approximated one T cell. The patient libraries were prepared and sequenced with the same protocol used for the earlier healthy control dataset. Within a given batch, samples were prepared together, multiplexed and sequenced on the same HiSeq lane. Per the source publication's procedure: Raw barcoded reads were processed with MIGEC, discarding single-read molecular identifier groups before consensus assembly and CDR3 extraction. VDJtools was used for post-analysis of the clonotype tables, and diversity was normalized by down-sampling every dataset to the size of the smallest sample. In repertoire overlap clustering, CDR3 amino acid sequences, but not nucleotide sequences, were matched to correct batch-related cross-sample contamination. In TCRdb, the public reads were trimmed at Q25 with fastp and aligned with MiXCR, with productive beta chains retained. One record per CDR3 amino acid sequence lists the most common genes and DNA. For this entry, the V and J calls and clone size follow TCRdb and not the study's own pipeline. The sample yields hundreds of thousands of distinct CDR3 sequences; around 40% were counted once. The top ten constitute roughly 12% of the sample.

The junction shows trimming of 1 base on V and 0 bases on J, and the gene matches do not reach 10 bases of it. The germline V gene sets CDR1 to SGHVS and CDR2 to FQNEAQ. Including cysteine and phenylalanine, the CDR3 has 18 amino acids. The entry retains the CDR3 DNA only, 54 bases that are in frame from base 1. The source of the sample is a study of post-analysis software for immune sequencing data (dated by TCRdb to 2015 to 2017). For context, the study as a whole: Disease courses on record covered relapsing-remitting, secondary progressive and progressive-relapsing multiple sclerosis, though some patients had no subtype annotation. A subset of samples was prepared in parallel using single-end sample barcoding, then pooled and co-amplified after Illumina adapter ligation. The multiple sclerosis patient repertoires were compared with approximately 11 previously published healthy control repertoires from donors aged about 6 to 26 years.

Results and caveats for the whole study, not just this receptor: Strong co-clustering of samples prepared in the same batch was shown by direct clustering with F measure, prompting a batch-effect correction. The multiple sclerosis patient group was slightly younger than the control group. Multiple sclerosis patients had significantly lower normalized Chao1 diversity than controls, a result that suggests substantial peripheral T-cell clonal expansion. Significantly higher frequencies in patients than in controls were found for roughly 5 TRBV segments, including TRBV5-6, TRBV5-1 and TRBV20-1.

The source of this sequence is a girl aged 10-17 years with multiple sclerosis. The rearrangement combines TRBV7-8 with TRBJ2-3; the junction holds 7 bases that match TRBD2. The sequencing sample was made of blood. CDR3 protein: CASSLDLAEPISTDTQYF. DNA sequence: TGTGCCAGCAGCTTAGATCTAGCGGAACCGATAAGCACAGATACGCAGTATTTT.